This T cell receptor beta chain was sequenced for a study of low-dose radiotherapy and immunotherapy resistance in tumors. On the study more broadly: Cohort 2 was treated with 1 Gy per fraction every two weeks, amounting to 13 Gy across 26 weeks. Intravenous nivolumab 240 mg every two weeks plus ipilimumab 1 mg/kg every six weeks was given to patients.

Described time point: before trial treatment. TRAV- and TRBV-specific primers primed first-strand cDNA, covering alpha and beta chains. A constant-region primer paired with the V-primer adapter amplified TCRs over about 20 PCR cycles. In vitro transcription served to amplify the isolated mRNA. TCRdb redid the calling of the reads with MiXCR, one entry per CDR3 protein. The sample consists of around 80,000 distinct CDR3 sequences, approximately 17% of them appearing once. This clonotype was seen at least ten times. This TCR was sampled from a male donor with prostate cancer. Sequencing was performed on PBMCs, taken before treatment.

CDR3 region: CSVRQGHEQFF. The CDR3 DNA reads as TGCAGCGTTAGACAGGGACATGAGCAGTTCTTC. The gene calls are TRBV29-1 and TRBJ2-1; 7 bases are shared with TRBD1. The germline V gene has CDR1 SQVTM and CDR2 ANQGSEA. The V gene end was trimmed by 5 bases and the J gene end by 8 bases; junction bases not matched to a gene: 3. CDR3 length: 11 residues.